This T cell receptor beta chain emerged from a study of metastatic and nonmetastatic thyroid tumors. About the study: Samples came from malignant and benign thyroid patients, and repertoires were compared across blood and tumor or nodule tissue. Study-wide results and limits: Malignant thyroid tumors reportedly exceeded benign nodules significantly in TCR beta diversity, with the difference appearing in blood and tumor.

No patient had received any treatment before thyroid surgery. This CDR3 region has 16 residues. Germline lookup yields CDR1 SGHAT and CDR2 FQNNGV. Trimming removed 7 bases at V and 0 bases at J, with 16 bases between. Original analysis: Clinicopathological groups supplied CDR3 differences that were used to build a distant-metastasis classifier for papillary thyroid cancer. TCRdb reanalyzed the PCR reads with MiXCR. For this entry, the V and J calls and clone size follow TCRdb and not the study's own pipeline. Of some 7,700 clones listed, approximately 29% were seen once; the top ten hold 10%. This clone was observed many times. Its antigen is still unknown.

This receptor was obtained from a female donor with papillary thyroid cancer or a benign thyroid nodule (not recorded which). Some clones in this sample may be carry-over from other donors' samples. The rearrangement uses TRBV11-2 and TRBJ2-1; no clear D gene. Sequencing was done on a sample of tumor tissue. In nucleotides, the CDR3 is TGTGCCAGCATCCCTCGGCTCTCGAGCTCCTACAATGAGCAGTTCTTC. Its translation is CASIPRLSSSYNEQFF.